The following is a T cell receptor beta chain sequence with its context. Relying on iRepertoire HTBI primers and Arm-PCR of CDR3 regions, the team built TCR beta libraries. TCRdb re-called the multiplex PCR reads with MiXCR, one entry per CDR3 protein. Seen here are approximately 360,000 distinct CDR3 sequences, roughly 25% observed once, and the top ten hold under 35%. This specimen belongs to a study of regulatory T cells in long-lasting Graves disease. Time point reported: persistent/refractory GD, antithyroid drugs over 5 years with positive TRAb. With RNA extracted from PBMCs as input, the TCR library was made. The ends were cut back, 5 bases at V and 4 bases at J, with 14 bases in the middle. The CDR3 spans 14 residues. Germline V CDR1 and CDR2: SGHTA, FQGTGA.

The clonotype originates from a woman in her forties with Graves disease. Sequencing was performed on peripheral blood mononuclear cells (PBMCs), taken when the disease was refractory, from a patient treated with antithyroid drugs. This chain uses TRBV7-3 with TRBJ1-1, with D possibly being TRBD1 (6 bases). CDR3 loop: CASSARGGGTEAFF. DNA for the CDR3: TGTGCCAGCAGCGCCCGGGGGGGCGGCACTGAAGCTTTCTTT.